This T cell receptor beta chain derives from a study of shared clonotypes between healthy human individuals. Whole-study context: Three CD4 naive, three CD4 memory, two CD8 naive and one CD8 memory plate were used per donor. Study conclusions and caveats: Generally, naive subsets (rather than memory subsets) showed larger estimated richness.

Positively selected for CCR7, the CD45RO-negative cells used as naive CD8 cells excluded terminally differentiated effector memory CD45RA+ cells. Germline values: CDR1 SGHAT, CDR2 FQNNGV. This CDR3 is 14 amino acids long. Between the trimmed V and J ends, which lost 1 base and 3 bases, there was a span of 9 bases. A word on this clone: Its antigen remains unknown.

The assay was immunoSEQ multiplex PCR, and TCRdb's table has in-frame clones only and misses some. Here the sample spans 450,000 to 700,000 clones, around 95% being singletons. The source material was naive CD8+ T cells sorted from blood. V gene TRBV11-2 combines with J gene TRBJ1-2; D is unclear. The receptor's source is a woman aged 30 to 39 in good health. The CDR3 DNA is TGTGCCAGCAGCTTAGGATGGGTAGACTATGGCTACACCTTC. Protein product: CASSLGWVDYGYTF.